A single sample gave rise to the 30 T cell receptor beta chains below, sequenced in a study of blood T cell repertoires in COVID-19. Profiling relied on immunoSEQ multiplex PCR, and the TCRdb table lists in-frame clones only, not all of them. The top ten hold just under 9% of the sample, which has fewer than 400,000 clones, about 87% seen once. The sequencing input was PBMCs or T cells enriched from blood (not recorded which). These TCRs come from a woman younger than 30 who had recovered from COVID-19.

The chain combines TRBV10-3 with TRBJ2-1, with D perhaps TRBD1 (6 bases). This CDR3 contains 14 residues. Germline loops: CDR1 ENHRY, CDR2 SYGVKD. Trimming stripped 10 bases from V and 4 bases from J, with 17 bases between. CDR3 sequence: CATLQGRSYNEQFF. In DNA form, the CDR3 reads TGTGCCACGCTACAGGGAAGGTCTTACAATGAGCAGTTCTTC.

J is TRBJ2-2 and V is TRBV9; maybe TRBD2 (6 bases). CDR1 and CDR2 from the germline V gene are SGDLS and YYNGEE. With 4 bases removed from V and 6 bases from J, the gap between germline ends came to 22 bases. The CDR3 runs 17 residues. The CDR3 DNA follows: TGTGCCAGCAGCTCTAGCCCGGGACTTATGGCGTCCGGGGAGCTGTTTTTT. This codes for CASSSSPGLMASGELFF. Full variable domain (rest looked up from reference TRBV9 and TRBJ2-2): DSGVTQTPKHLITATGQRVTLRCSPRSGDLSVYWYQQSLDQGLQFLIQYYNGEERAKGNILERFSAQQFPDLHSELNLSSLELGDSALYFCASSSSPGLMASGELFFGEGSRLTVL.

V is TRBV11-3 and J is TRBJ1-1; perhaps TRBD1 as D (6 bases). Germline V gene data show CDR1 as SGHNT and CDR2 as YENEEA. Trimming pared 1 base from V and 0 bases from J, leaving 12 bases between. The CDR3 is 16 amino acids. The CDR3 region has the DNA TGTGCCAGCAGCTTAGCAGGGGAGGGCGTGAACACTGAAGCTTTCTTT. It specifies CASSLAGEGVNTEAFF. The full variable domain, rest sourced from reference TRBV11-3 and TRBJ1-1, is EAGVVQSPRYKIIEKKQPVAFWCNPISGHNTLYWYLQNLGQGPELLIRYENEEAVDDSQLPKDRFSAERLKGVDSTLKIQPAELGDSAVYLCASSLAGEGVNTEAFFGQGTRLTVV.

The table lists this clone with a count of one. This chain links TRBV28 with TRBJ2-3, with D maybe TRBD2 (5 bases). The CDR3 contains 15 residues. V shed 4 bases and J shed 1 base, with 12 bases lying between them. Germline V gives CDR1 MDHEN, CDR2 SYDVKM. Here the CDR3 DNA reads TGTGCCAGCAGTTGGACTGCCGTCGGCACAGATACGCAGTATTTT. It specifies CASSWTAVGTDTQYF.

This clone was observed a single time. This chain joins TRBV7-6 and TRBJ1-1; possible D gene TRBD1, 5 bases. This CDR3 is 15 amino acids long. Germline CDR1 is SGHVS and CDR2 is FNYEAQ. Trimming stripped 1 base from V and 0 bases from J, with 9 bases between. In DNA, the CDR3 is TGTGCCAGCAGCTTAGAACAGGTCATGAACACTGAAGCTTTCTTT. It specifies CASSLEQVMNTEAFF.

This chain joins TRBV6-2 or TRBV6-3 and TRBJ2-7, with 8 nucleotides matching TRBD2. The CDR3 runs to 14 residues. CDR1 MNHEY and CDR2 SVGEGT come from the germline V gene. V was clipped by 7 bases and J by 6 bases; unmatched bases: 11. DNA of the CDR3: TGTGCCAGCACCCCGACAAGGACTAGCACCGAGCAGTACTTC. This sequence encodes CASTPTRTSTEQYF.

The CDR3 here is CASSVGVAGVTDTQYF. CDR3 coding DNA: TGTGCCAGCAGCGTAGGGGTAGCGGGAGTTACCGATACGCAGTATTTT. This sequence joins TRBV9 and TRBJ2-3, with TRBD2 matching over 9 bases. Germline V lookup: CDR1 SGDLS, CDR2 YYNGEE. This CDR3 spans 16 amino acids. The V gene end was trimmed by 0 bases and the J gene end by 6 bases; junction bases not matched to a gene: 8.

The chain uses TRBV20-1 and TRBJ1-5; D not certain. This CDR3 is 12 amino acids long. From germline, CDR1 is DFQATT and CDR2 SNEGSKA (reference sequence). Trimming pared 3 bases from V and 2 bases from J, leaving 5 bases between. The CDR3 loop is CSASRGNQPQHF. As DNA, the CDR3 is TGCAGTGCTAGTCGGGGCAATCAGCCCCAGCATTTT.

The genes are TRBV28 and TRBJ1-1, with a tentative D call TRBD1 (5 bases). The CDR3 contains 14 residues. Germline values: CDR1 MDHEN, CDR2 SYDVKM. V was pared by 7 bases and J by 4 bases, with 16 bases between. In nucleotides, the CDR3 is TGTGCCAGCACCCGCAGTGGGGCTGGCACTGAAGCTTTCTTT. This codes for CASTRSGAGTEAFF.

The chain has TRBV30 and TRBJ1-3; 10 bases are a match to TRBD1. The CDR3 is 15 residues long. Losses at the gene ends were 4 bases for V and 2 bases for J; bases not matched to a gene: 5. Germline V gene data show CDR1 as GTSNPN and CDR2 as SVGIG (reference sequence). CDR3 bases: TGTGCCTGGAACAGAGGACAGGGGGCTGGAAACACCATATATTTT. The encoded protein is CAWNRGQGAGNTIYF.

The CDR3 bases are TGTGCCAGCAGTACAGGACAGTACAATGAGCAGTTCTTC. It is translated as CASSTGQYNEQFF. V usage is TRBV12-3 or TRBV12-4 and J usage is TRBJ2-1; D might be TRBD1 (6 bases). CDR3 length: 13 residues. V shed 5 bases and J shed 4 bases, with 9 bases lying between them.

The rearrangement joins TRBV19 to TRBJ2-2; TRBD1 matches 10 bases. The length of the CDR3 is 20 residues. With 6 bases clipped from V and 3 bases from J, the junction kept 19 bases outside the gene matches. Germline CDR1 is LNHDA and CDR2 is SQIVND (reference sequence). CDR3 protein: CASSPDWGQGIIGDTGELFF. In nucleotides, the CDR3 is TGTGCCAGTAGCCCAGACTGGGGACAGGGGATTATTGGGGACACCGGGGAGCTGTTTTTT.

V usage is TRBV4-2 and J usage is TRBJ2-7; 12 bases line up with TRBD1. V lost 0 bases and J lost 5; bases outside the gene matches: 5. Germline CDR1 LGHNA, CDR2 YNFKEQ. The CDR3 is made up of 16 amino acids. In nucleotides, the CDR3 is TGTGCCAGCAGCCAAGAGCCGGGACAGGGGGCCCACGAGCAGTACTTC. The encoded protein is CASSQEPGQGAHEQYF.

The chain links TRBV13 to TRBJ1-2, with 8 positions matching TRBD1. Looked up from germline, CDR1 is PRHDT and CDR2 is FYEKMQ (reference sequence). The CDR3 covers 17 residues. V lost 6 bases, J lost 0 bases, and 12 bases stayed unmatched. The CDR3: CASSYTVLDRANYGYTF. Written as DNA, the CDR3 is TGTGCCAGCAGTTATACCGTCTTGGACAGGGCTAACTATGGCTACACCTTC. Full variable domain (missing parts from reference TRBV13 and TRBJ1-2): AAGVIQSPRHLIKEKRETATLKCYPIPRHDTVYWYQQGPGQDPQFLISFYEKMQSDKGSIPDRFSAQQFSDYHSELNMSSLELGDSALYFCASSYTVLDRANYGYTFGSGTRLTVV.

V and J are TRBV5-1 and TRBJ1-1; 7 nucleotides agree with TRBD1. Trimming at V came to 4 bases and at J to 1 base, leaving 4 bases not matched to a gene. Germline CDR1 reads SGHRS; CDR2 reads YFSETQ. The CDR3 loop spans 14 amino acids. The CDR3 DNA reads as TGCGCCAGCAGCACAGGGACAGAGAACACTGAAGCTTTCTTT. Protein product: CASSTGTENTEAFF.

The chain carries TRBV9 and TRBJ2-7; 7 positions match TRBD1. The CDR3 is 15 residues long. V gave up 0 bases and J gave up 3 bases; unmatched junction bases: 6. Germline assignment: CDR1 SGDLS and CDR2 YYNGEE. CDR3 loop: CASSVGPGTDYEQYF. DNA of the CDR3: TGTGCCAGCAGCGTAGGCCCCGGGACAGACTACGAGCAGTACTTC. The variable domain in full, completed from reference TRBV9 and TRBJ2-7, reads DSGVTQTPKHLITATGQRVTLRCSPRSGDLSVYWYQQSLDQGLQFLIQYYNGEERAKGNILERFSAQQFPDLHSELNLSSLELGDSALYFCASSVGPGTDYEQYFGPGTRLTVT.

This clone was found a few times. The V call is TRBV7-2, the J call TRBJ2-7; maybe TRBD2 (6 bases). Trimming removed 1 base at V and 3 bases at J, with 13 bases between. The germline V gene encodes CDR1 SGHTA and CDR2 FQGNSA. The CDR3 runs 15 residues. CDR3 loop: CASSLDGSNHYEQYF. The DNA of the CDR3 is TGTGCCAGCAGCTTAGACGGGAGCAATCACTACGAGCAGTACTTC. Variable domain in full (rest from reference TRBV7-2 and TRBJ2-7): GAGVSQSPSNKVTEKGKDVELRCDPISGHTALYWYRQSLGQGLEFLIYFQGNSAPDKSGLPSDRFSAERTGGSVSTLTIQRTQQEDSAVYLCASSLDGSNHYEQYFGPGTRLTVT.

This sequence joins TRBV7-2 and TRBJ1-3; D is unresolved. V lost 1 base and J lost 4, with 14 bases in between. Germline V gene lookup returns CDR1 SGHTA and CDR2 FQGNSA. This CDR3 is built from 16 residues. CDR3 bases: TGTGCCAGCAGCTTAGTAGTCACTCCGAAGGGAAACACCATATATTTT. It is translated as CASSLVVTPKGNTIYF.

The chain carries TRBV7-3 and TRBJ2-3; 10 nucleotides align to TRBD2. This CDR3 has 16 amino acids. Trimming at V came to 2 bases and at J to 2 bases, leaving 4 bases not matched to a gene. Germline assignment: CDR1 SGHTA and CDR2 FQGTGA. CDR3 sequence: CASSLRAGGPTDTQYF. In nucleotides, the CDR3 is TGTGCCAGCAGCTTACGAGCGGGGGGGCCCACAGATACGCAGTATTTT.

This clone was counted only a few times. This chain uses TRBV13 with TRBJ2-7, with 11 positions matching TRBD2. There are 15 residues in the CDR3. After removal of 5 bases from V and 2 bases from J, the junction contained 5 bases not matched to a gene. Germline V CDR1 and CDR2: PRHDT, FYEKMQ (reference sequence). The CDR3 region is CASSRGTSGTYEQYF. The CDR3, as DNA: TGTGCCAGCAGCCGCGGGACTAGCGGAACCTACGAGCAGTACTTC.

This chain connects TRBV19 to TRBJ2-1, with a weak D call TRBD2 (6 bases). Germline CDR1 reads LNHDA; CDR2 reads SQIVND (reference sequence). V was shortened by 7 bases and J by 3 bases, with 19 bases between the two germline ends. There are 16 residues in the CDR3. This CDR3 is CASMPLTGTDYNEQFF. CDR3 bases: TGTGCCAGTATGCCCCTCACCGGGACTGACTACAATGAGCAGTTCTTC.

The rearrangement uses TRBV18 and TRBJ1-1; 8 bases match TRBD1. This CDR3 comprises 17 residues. Germline CDR1 and CDR2: KGHSH and LQKENI. The V segment lost 6 bases and the J segment 1 base; nucleotides outside the gene matches: 13. The CDR3 spells CASSPNRGGITNTEAFF. In DNA, the CDR3 is TGTGCCAGCTCTCCGAACAGGGGGGGGATTACGAACACTGAAGCTTTCTTT.

This sequence joins TRBV6-4 and TRBJ2-1; D not certain. The CDR3 is 15 residues long. V dropped 4 bases and J dropped 9 bases, with 19 bases sitting between them. Per the germline V gene, CDR1 is MRHNA and CDR2 is SNTAGT. Here the CDR3 reads CASSAYRVPSPEQFF. CDR3 DNA: TGTGCCAGCAGTGCATACCGGGTCCCTTCTCCTGAGCAGTTCTTC.

The genes are TRBV28 and TRBJ2-7; 14 bases match TRBD2. Germline V gene sequence: CDR1 MDHEN, CDR2 SYDVKM. With V trimmed by 6 bases and J by 9 bases, 7 bases remained unmatched. The CDR3 totals 14 residues. This CDR3 reads CASRGTSGSWVQYF. Here the CDR3 DNA reads TGTGCCAGCAGGGGGACTAGCGGGAGTTGGGTGCAGTACTTC.

The rearrangement uses TRBV29-1 and TRBJ1-2; 7 positions match TRBD1. V shed 5 bases and J 4 bases; nucleotides not matched to a gene: 10. Germline values: CDR1 SQVTM, CDR2 ANQGSEA. The CDR3 is 14 amino acids. The DNA for the CDR3 is TGCAGCGTTTATACCGGGACAGACCTCTATGGCTACACCTTC. Encoded protein: CSVYTGTDLYGYTF. Full variable domain (remainder filled in from reference TRBV29-1 and TRBJ1-2): SAVISQKPSRDICQRGTSLTIQCQVDSQVTMMFWYRQQPGQSLTLIATANQGSEATYESGFVIDKFPISRPNLTFSTLTVSNMSPEDSSIYLCSVYTGTDLYGYTFGSGTRLTVV.

This chain uses TRBV7-7 with TRBJ2-2; maybe TRBD2 (5 bases). Germline V gene sequence: CDR1 SSHAT, CDR2 FNYEAQ (reference sequence). The CDR3 is made up of 15 amino acids. Trimming cost V 5 bases and J 1 base, with 11 bases left between them. In DNA, the CDR3 is TGTGCCAGCAGCAAAGGACTGGGGAACACCGGGGAGCTGTTTTTT. Its translation: CASSKGLGNTGELFF.

The chain has TRBV9 and TRBJ2-1; 8 positions match TRBD2. CDR3 length: 16 amino acids. The germline V gene encodes CDR1 SGDLS and CDR2 YYNGEE. With 3 bases clipped from V and 2 bases from J, the junction kept 7 bases outside the gene matches. In DNA, the CDR3 is TGTGCCAGCAGCGACGGCCCGGGGGGGACCTACAATGAGCAGTTCTTC. This gives the protein CASSDGPGGTYNEQFF.

Only one count was recorded for this clone. This rearrangement joins TRBV7-8 to TRBJ2-5; D not certain. The CDR3 consists of 15 residues. V gave up 7 bases and J gave up 0 bases, with 15 bases separating them. CDR1 and CDR2 (germline): SGHVS, FQNEAQ. The DNA for the CDR3 is TGTGCCAGCAAGTGGCGACATGGGTACCAAGAGACCCAGTACTTC. It specifies CASKWRHGYQETQYF.

The genes are TRBV7-2 and TRBJ2-7, with a possible D match to TRBD2 (5 bases). Germline values: CDR1 SGHTA, CDR2 FQGNSA. The germline V and J ends were trimmed by 5 bases and 2 bases, with 10 bases remaining between them. This CDR3 region has 13 residues. CDR3 sequence: CASSRGPAYEQYF. For the CDR3, the DNA is TGTGCCAGCAGCCGCGGGCCAGCCTACGAGCAGTACTTC.

The rearrangement uses TRBV6-4 and TRBJ1-2, with 8 bases fitting TRBD1. V lost 5 bases, J lost 6 bases, and 14 bases stayed unmatched. This CDR3 is built from 16 residues. Germline V gene lookup returns CDR1 MRHNA and CDR2 SNTAGT. CDR3 DNA sequence: TGTGCCAGCAGTAAAGGGACAGGCAATCGGCTCAATGGCTACACCTTC. Its translation is CASSKGTGNRLNGYTF.